A single sample gave rise to the 3 T cell receptor beta chains below, sequenced in a study of shared clonotypes between healthy human individuals. The protocol was immunoSEQ multiplex PCR, while the TCRdb copy is restricted to in-frame clones and leaves out a portion. Counted here are about 700,000 clones, 92% occurring once; the ten biggest clones make up 24%. Naive CD8 cells, CD45RO-negative and positively selected for CCR7, excluded terminally differentiated effector memory CD45RA+ cells. Input material: naive CD8+ T cells sorted from blood. The receptor set was obtained from a man younger than 40 in good health.

Comments on this clone: Other DNA sequences of this sample code for an identical CDR3. This chain joins TRBV11-3 and TRBJ2-7; D uncertain. The CDR3 consists of 13 residues. V lost 5 bases and J lost 4, with 12 bases in between. The V gene's germline CDR1 is SGHNT and CDR2 YENEEA. The CDR3 reads CASSLSLGYEQYF. The CDR3, as DNA: TGTGCCAGCAGCCTTTCTTTGGGTTACGAGCAGTACTTC.

The rearrangement links TRBV7-9 to TRBJ2-3, with a weak D call TRBD2 (5 bases). The CDR3 sequence is 13 residues long. Germline V gives CDR1 SEHNR, CDR2 FQNEAQ (reference sequence). V was clipped by 6 bases and J by 5 bases, with 12 bases between them. CDR3 in DNA: TGTGCCAGCAGTAGGCTAGCTGAAGATACGCAGTATTTT. This gives the protein CASSRLAEDTQYF.

The chain carries TRBV7-9 and TRBJ2-7; 11 nucleotides align to TRBD2. V shed 4 bases and J 3 bases; nucleotides not matched to a gene: 5. Germline CDR1 and CDR2: SEHNR and FQNEAQ (reference sequence). This CDR3 has 15 residues. The DNA of the CDR3 is TGTGCCAGCAGCTCGGGGACTAGCGGAGGCTACGAGCAGTACTTC. Amino acids: CASSSGTSGGYEQYF. Filled out from reference TRBV7-9 and TRBJ2-7, the complete variable domain reads DTGVSQNPRHKITKRGQNVTFRCDPISEHNRLYWYRQTLGQGPEFLTYFQNEAQLEKSRLLSDRFSAERPKGSFSTLEIQRTEQGDSAMYLCASSSGTSGGYEQYFGPGTRLTVT.